These 25 T cell receptor beta chains were sequenced from one sample in a study of T-cell reconstitution after alpha-beta-depleted transplantation in children. Unique molecular identifiers featured in how the TCRbeta library was prepared. TCRdb redid the calling of the PCR reads with MiXCR, one entry per CDR3 protein. The sample yields some 400,000 distinct CDR3 sequences, approximately 20% seen once. The material was PBMCs from the stem cell graft donor, obtained from the stem cell graft. The receptors originated from a human donor who donated a stem cell graft to a child with acute myeloid leukemia.

V is TRBV28 and J is TRBJ2-7; no reliable D call. Trimming removed 3 bases from V and 2 bases from J, with 8 bases in between. This CDR3 contains 13 residues. Looked up from germline, CDR1 is MDHEN and CDR2 is SYDVKM. The CDR3 region is CASSLAYAYEQYF. The CDR3 DNA follows: TGTGCCAGCAGTTTGGCCTATGCCTACGAGCAGTACTTC. Together with reference TRBV28 and TRBJ2-7, the CDR3 gives the full variable domain: DVKVTQSSRYLVKRTGEKVFLECVQDMDHENMFWYRQDPGLGLRLIYFSYDVKMKEKGDIPEGYSVSREKKERFSLILESASTNQTSMYLCASSLAYAYEQYFGPGTRLTVT.

The table lists this clonotype with many counts. The chain carries TRBV12-3 or TRBV12-4 and TRBJ1-5; 7 positions agree with TRBD1. V shed 4 bases, J shed 5 bases, and the junction held 5 bases outside the gene matches. CDR3 length: 14 residues. The CDR3 is CASSSTGRDQPQHF. CDR3 nucleotide sequence: TGTGCCAGCAGTTCGACAGGGCGGGATCAGCCCCAGCATTTT.

This clonotype was seen only once. CDR3: CAGQEVYEQYF. The CDR3 bases are TGTGCCGGCCAGGAGGTCTACGAGCAGTACTTC. V and J are TRBV2 and TRBJ2-7; maybe TRBD2 (5 bases). There are 11 residues in the CDR3. V was pared by 11 bases and J by 3 bases, with 11 bases between. Germline loops: CDR1 SNHLY, CDR2 FYNNEI.

This clonotype was recorded at least ten times. This chain connects TRBV20-1 to TRBJ2-7; D call uncertain. The germline CDR1 and CDR2 sequences are DFQATT and SNEGSKA (reference sequence). The CDR3 spans 14 residues. Trimming shortened V by 1 base and J by 1 base, and 11 bases separated the two germline ends. The CDR3 spells CSARGAVFSYEQYF. The CDR3 DNA reads TGCAGTGCTAGAGGGGCAGTTTTTTCCTACGAGCAGTACTTC.

In its sample, this clonotype was seen many times. The rearrangement links TRBV5-1 to TRBJ2-1; the match to TRBD1 covers 7 bases. Trimming took 0 bases from V and 1 from J; bases not matched to a gene: 1. The germline V gene encodes CDR1 SGHRS and CDR2 YFSETQ. The CDR3 runs 15 residues. The chain's CDR3 is CASSLDRGSYNEQFF. The CDR3 bases are TGCGCCAGCAGCTTGGACAGGGGATCCTACAATGAGCAGTTCTTC.

This clonotype was seen only a few times. The chain employs TRBV6-5 and TRBJ2-2; possibly TRBD1 for D (5 bases). Per germline, CDR1 MNHEY and CDR2 SVGAGI. V was cut by 0 bases and J by 7 bases, with 12 bases left in between. This CDR3 comprises 15 residues. The CDR3 nucleotides are TGTGCCAGCAGTTACTCGAGGCAGGGCGTCGGGGAGCTGTTTTTT. Its protein is CASSYSRQGVGELFF.

This clonotype was observed a few times. The V call is TRBV7-9, the J call TRBJ2-1; 9 positions match TRBD1. Germline lookup yields CDR1 SEHNR and CDR2 FQNEAQ (reference sequence). J lost 5 bases, V lost 5 bases, and 4 bases had no gene match. CDR3 size: 14 residues. The CDR3 loop is CASSPTGGHNEQFF. For the CDR3, the DNA is TGTGCCAGCAGCCCGACAGGGGGACACAATGAGCAGTTCTTC.

This clonotype was recorded a few times. The J gene is TRBJ2-5, the V gene TRBV24-1, with a tentative D call TRBD1 (6 bases). The CDR3 sequence is 15 residues long. Germline V gives CDR1 KGHDR, CDR2 SFDVKD. V lost 4 bases to trimming and J lost 5 bases, with 16 bases between them. CDR3 loop: CATSDFRGPTETQYF. The CDR3 nucleotides are TGTGCCACCAGTGACTTCAGGGGCCCAACGGAGACCCAGTACTTC.

The chain joins TRBV5-1 to TRBJ1-1; a weak D match, TRBD1 (6 bases). Germline assignment: CDR1 SGHRS and CDR2 YFSETQ. The V and J ends lost 0 bases and 4 bases respectively, with 10 bases between them. CDR3 length: 14 residues. The CDR3 DNA follows: TGCGCCAGCAGCTTGGCAGGGGAGGGCACTGAAGCTTTCTTT. Translating gives CASSLAGEGTEAFF.

This clonotype occurred many times. This rearrangement joins TRBV29-1 to TRBJ2-1, with D uncertain. V lost 4 bases to trimming and J lost 9 bases, with 16 bases between them. CDR1 and CDR2 from the germline V gene are SQVTM and ANQGSEA. CDR3 length: 13 amino acids. Written as DNA, the CDR3 is TGCAGCGTTGGCTCTAGTAGGGCGAGTGAGCAGTTCTTC. Protein: CSVGSSRASEQFF.

This clonotype came up many times. The J gene is TRBJ2-1, the V gene TRBV6-5; 14 positions match TRBD2. The ends lost 6 bases at V and 2 bases at J; junction bases unmatched: 9. This CDR3 is built from 18 residues. Germline V gene data show CDR1 as MNHEY and CDR2 as SVGAGI. In nucleotides, the CDR3 is TGTGCCAGCAGATTAGGGACTAGCGGGGGCCGGCCCTACAATGAGCAGTTCTTC. It codes for CASRLGTSGGRPYNEQFF.

This clonotype was found many times. The chain is built from TRBV4-2 and TRBJ1-2; D remains unclear. The CDR3 consists of 15 residues. Germline values: CDR1 LGHNA, CDR2 YNFKEQ. With 0 bases removed from V and 1 base from J, the gap between germline ends came to 9 bases. The CDR3 loop is CASSQDIGLNYGYTF. CDR3 nucleotides: TGTGCCAGCAGCCAAGATATAGGGCTTAACTATGGCTACACCTTC.

This chain joins TRBV21-1 and TRBJ2-5; TRBD1, as called in the table, went unchecked against the DNA. TRBV21-1 is classified as a pseudogene. CDR3 size: 16 residues. The CDR3 spells CASSKGILDKQETQYF. The CDR3 DNA reads as TGTGCCAGCAGCAAAGGTATCTTGGACAAGCAAGAGACCCAGTACTTC.

This clonotype was counted many times. This chain links TRBV29-1 with TRBJ2-5; D call uncertain. Per the germline V gene, CDR1 is SQVTM and CDR2 is ANQGSEA. Deletions cut 0 bases from V and 2 bases from J, with 4 bases between. CDR3 size: 12 residues. The CDR3 coding sequence is TGCAGCGTTGAAGAATCACAAGAGACCCAGTACTTC. Translated, it gives CSVEESQETQYF.

In this sample, this clonotype turned up a few times. CDR3: CASSKLAGPSTDTQYF. For the CDR3, the DNA is TGTGCCAGCAGCAAACTAGCGGGGCCTAGCACAGATACGCAGTATTTT. The chain couples TRBV7-9 to TRBJ2-3; 10 positions agree with TRBD2. Germline V CDR1 and CDR2: SEHNR, FQNEAQ (reference sequence). The CDR3 is 16 residues long. Trimming at V came to 5 bases and at J to 0 bases, leaving 5 bases not matched to a gene.

The chain has TRBV12-3 or TRBV12-4 and TRBJ2-3, with 10 bases matching TRBD2. The CDR3 spans 15 residues. The trim removed 6 bases at V and 1 base at J, leaving 4 bases unmatched. CDR3 residues: CASSISGRRTDTQYF. The DNA for the CDR3 is TGTGCCAGCAGCATTAGCGGGAGGCGCACAGATACGCAGTATTTT.

The sample holds a few counts of this clonotype. The chain recombines TRBV9 with TRBJ2-7, with D maybe TRBD2 (5 bases). Germline CDR1 SGDLS, CDR2 YYNGEE. V was shortened by 3 bases and J by 1 base, with 17 bases between the two germline ends. This CDR3 contains 16 residues. CDR3 sequence: CASSAKGGRSSYEQYF. CDR3 sequence (DNA): TGTGCCAGCAGCGCCAAAGGCGGGCGGTCTTCCTACGAGCAGTACTTC.

This chain joins TRBV5-1 and TRBJ2-1, with TRBD2 identical over 12 bases. V shed 3 bases, J shed 3 bases, and the junction held 16 bases outside the gene matches. The germline gives CDR1 SGHRS, CDR2 YFSETQ. The CDR3 has 20 residues. CDR3 sequence (DNA): TGCGCCAGCAGCTCCAAAAGGACTAGCGGGATCTCTCCACTCTACAATGAGCAGTTCTTC. Protein sequence: CASSSKRTSGISPLYNEQFF.

A few counts support this clonotype. The CDR3 coding sequence is TGTGCCAGCAGTTTGTCGGTTGGCTACACCTTC. Translated, it gives CASSLSVGYTF. V usage is TRBV12-3 or TRBV12-4 and J usage is TRBJ1-2; D remains ambiguous. The CDR3 consists of 11 residues. V lost 3 bases and J 7 bases, leaving 6 bases between the germline ends.

The chain joins TRBV21-1 to TRBJ2-7; the DNA was not used to check the table's D call, TRBD1. TRBV21-1 is a documented pseudogene. This CDR3 comprises 16 residues. The CDR3 region is CASSKDPTCPGNEQYF. The CDR3 DNA sequence: TGTGCCAGCAGCAAAGACCCAACTTGTCCCGGGAACGAGCAGTACTTC.

This clonotype was counted many times. The rearrangement uses TRBV7-2 and TRBJ2-7; D remains unclear. Trimming shortened V by 5 bases and J by 3 bases, and 5 bases separated the two germline ends. The CDR3 contains 11 residues. The germline V gene encodes CDR1 SGHTA and CDR2 FQGNSA. The CDR3 loop reads CASSQYYEQYF. The CDR3 DNA reads as TGTGCCAGCAGCCAGTACTACGAGCAGTACTTC.

The chain has TRBV20-1 and TRBJ1-1; D gene unclear. Trimming took off 1 base at V and 5 bases at J, with 14 bases between the two ends. The germline gives CDR1 DFQATT, CDR2 SNEGSKA (reference sequence). CDR3 size: 14 residues. The CDR3, as DNA: TGCAGTGCTAGAGCCACAAGGGATATTACTGAAGCTTTCTTT. Its translation: CSARATRDITEAFF.

This clonotype showed up just a few times. The rearrangement links TRBV9 to TRBJ2-1, with a tentative D call TRBD1 (6 bases). Germline assignment: CDR1 SGDLS and CDR2 YYNGEE. Trimming cost V 0 bases and J 2 bases, with 9 bases left between them. The CDR3 covers 15 residues. The CDR3 DNA reads TGTGCCAGCAGCGTAGAGGGGGAACCCTACAATGAGCAGTTCTTC. As protein: CASSVEGEPYNEQFF.

This clonotype was seen many times. The genes are TRBV10-2 and TRBJ2-3, with D perhaps assigned TRBD1 or TRBD2 (6 bases each). This CDR3 has 14 amino acids. The germline gives CDR1 WSHSY, CDR2 SAAADI. Deletions cut 5 bases from V and 5 bases from J, with 14 bases between. The CDR3 loop reads CASSSTGRLDTQYF. In nucleotides, the CDR3 is TGCGCCAGCAGTTCCACAGGGAGGTTAGATACGCAGTATTTT.

This clonotype was picked up a small number of times. CDR3 loop: CASSFRGETNTEAFF. The CDR3 nucleotides read TGTGCCAGCAGCTTCAGGGGGGAGACGAACACTGAAGCTTTCTTT. The V gene is TRBV7-9, the J gene TRBJ1-1; 7 bases agree with TRBD1. The V gene's germline CDR1 is SEHNR and CDR2 FQNEAQ (reference sequence). The CDR3 contains 15 residues. V lost 3 bases, J lost 1 base, and 5 bases stayed unmatched.